These 30 T cell receptor beta chains were all obtained from the same sample, sequenced in a study of T cell repertoires in cytomegalovirus infection. TCRdb used MiXCR to reprocess the reads, holding one entry per CDR3 protein. The sample has some 150,000 distinct CDR3 sequences; 20% to 30% are singletons. The sequenced sample consisted of PBMCs. The receptors stem from a human donor in good health (CMV status not recorded). Some clones in this sample may be carry-over from other donors' samples.

About this clonotype itself: A clone one base away is much larger, so this may be a read error. The chain has TRBV12-3 or TRBV12-4 and TRBJ1-6; D is possibly TRBD1 (6 bases). This CDR3 region has 15 residues. V was cut by 6 bases and J by 5 bases, with 14 bases left in between. CDR3 sequence: CASSFQGWDNSPLHF. The CDR3 DNA reads as TGTGCCAGCAGCTTCCAGGGGTGGGATAATTCACCCCTCCACTTT.

A few counts support this clonotype. The chain employs TRBV15 and TRBJ2-3; tentatively, D is TRBD2 (5 bases). Germline V gives CDR1 LNHNV, CDR2 YYDKDF (reference sequence). The CDR3 is 10 residues long. The CDR3 nucleotides are TGTGCAGCGGAGACAGATACGCAGTATTTT. This sequence encodes CAAETDTQYF.

As to this clonotype: This sequence may be a read error, since a much larger clone differs from it by one base. V is TRBV24-1 and J is TRBJ2-3; the D gene is possibly TRBD2 (5 bases). The CDR3 length is 18 residues. Germline lookup yields CDR1 KGHDR and CDR2 SFDVKD. The CDR3 loop is CATSDSSDFHPSYRTQCF. CDR3 nucleotides: TGTGCCACCAGTGATTCCTCGGACTTCCACCCGTCTTATCGGACGCAGTGTTTT.

This chain links TRBV29-1 with TRBJ2-7; possibly TRBD1 for D (6 bases). The V gene lost 7 bases and the J gene lost 4 bases, with 20 bases spanning the gap. The CDR3 loop spans 14 amino acids. From germline, CDR1 is SQVTM and CDR2 ANQGSEA. The CDR3 sequence is CSAKSARGSYEQYF. The CDR3 DNA is TGCAGCGCCAAGTCGGCCAGGGGATCTTACGAGCAGTACTTC.

This clonotype showed up just a few times. The chain employs TRBV7-2 and TRBJ2-7; the D gene is possibly TRBD1 (5 bases). Germline CDR1 SGHTA, CDR2 FQGNSA. The ends were cut back, 5 bases at V and 3 bases at J, with 11 bases in the middle. CDR3 length: 13 amino acids. The CDR3 here is CASSPGKLYEQYF. The DNA of the CDR3 is TGTGCCAGCAGCCCAGGGAAGCTCTACGAGCAGTACTTC.

The rearrangement uses TRBV12-3 or TRBV12-4 and TRBJ1-5; D perhaps matches TRBD1 (6 bases). There are 18 residues in the CDR3. Trimming shortened V by 6 bases and J by 0 bases, and 21 bases separated the two germline ends. CDR3 nucleotide sequence: TGTGCCAGCAGCCCTAGTGAGGGCCCAGGGGATAGCAATCAGCCCCAGCATTTT. This encodes CASSPSEGPGDSNQPQHF.

This clonotype has ten or more counts. The gene calls are TRBV12-3 or TRBV12-4 and TRBJ2-3; D unresolved. CDR3 length equals 13 residues. The ends were cut back, 6 bases at V and 4 bases at J, with 11 bases in the middle. The CDR3 reads CASSRSTADTQYF. CDR3 DNA: TGTGCCAGCAGCCGATCCACGGCAGATACGCAGTATTTT.

The rearrangement joins TRBV3-1 to TRBJ2-2; D is undetermined. Deletions cut 0 bases from V and 1 base from J, with 12 bases between. This CDR3 is built from 17 residues. Germline CDR1 LGHDT, CDR2 YNNKEL (reference sequence). CDR3 in DNA: TGTGCCAGCAGCCAAGAACGGATGGCCGAGAACACCGGGGAGCTGTTTTTT. As protein: CASSQERMAENTGELFF.

This clonotype was detected many times. The chain joins TRBV7-8 to TRBJ2-1, with D tentatively TRBD1 (5 bases). CDR1 and CDR2 (germline): SGHVS, FQNEAQ. The CDR3 loop spans 15 amino acids. V lost 4 bases and J lost 1, with 11 bases in between. CDR3 coding DNA: TGTGCCAGCAGCTATAGGGGAATTTCCTACAATGAGCAGTTCTTC. This gives the protein CASSYRGISYNEQFF.

This clonotype was observed a handful of times. The genes are TRBV29-1 and TRBJ2-1; D may correspond to TRBD1 or TRBD2 (5 bases each). Germline loops: CDR1 SQVTM, CDR2 ANQGSEA. The V and J ends lost 3 bases and 0 bases respectively, with 15 bases between them. The CDR3 contains 16 residues. The CDR3 nucleotides are TGCAGCGTTGAGGGGGTAGCCGCCAGCTCCTACAATGAGCAGTTCTTC. It yields the protein CSVEGVAASSYNEQFF.

The chain is built from TRBV19 and TRBJ1-5; 8 nucleotides match TRBD1. The CDR3 has 15 amino acids. Per germline, CDR1 LNHDA and CDR2 SQIVND (reference sequence). V was pared by 6 bases and J by 3 bases, with 7 bases of the junction left unmatched. In DNA, the CDR3 is TGTGCCAGTAGAGCCGACAGGGGACCCAATCAGCCCCAGCATTTT. It is translated as CASRADRGPNQPQHF. The entire variable domain, with the rest obtained from reference TRBV19 and TRBJ1-5, is as follows: DGGITQSPKYLFRKEGQNVTLSCEQNLNHDAMYWYRQDPGQGLRLIYYSQIVNDFQKGDIAEGYSVSREKKESFPLTVTSAQKNPTAFYLCASRADRGPNQPQHFGDGTRLSIL.

This clonotype has a handful of counts. The V gene is TRBV5-5, the J gene TRBJ2-2; 9 nucleotides align to TRBD1. CDR1 SGHKS and CDR2 YYEKEE come from the germline V gene (reference sequence). This CDR3 spans 13 amino acids. The junction had 5 bases not matched to a gene; V was cut back by 8 bases and J by 6 bases. Here the CDR3 reads CASTGTGPGELFF. The CDR3 bases are TGTGCCAGTACCGGGACAGGGCCCGGGGAGCTGTTTTTT.

A note on this clonotype: This clone may be a read error of a much larger clone one base away. The rearrangement uses TRBV7-3 and TRBJ2-7, with D hard to call. V gave up 2 bases and J gave up 2 bases, with 13 bases separating them. From germline, CDR1 is SGHTA and CDR2 FQGTGA. The CDR3 length is 15 residues. The CDR3 spells CASSLYPASTYEQYF. The CDR3 DNA is TGTGCCAGCAGCTTATATCCCGCGTCTACCTACGAGCAGTACTTC.

The rearrangement uses TRBV4-3 and TRBJ2-1, with 9 bases lining up with TRBD1. This CDR3 comprises 14 residues. Per germline, CDR1 LGHNA and CDR2 YSLEER. With V trimmed by 1 base and J by 8 bases, 3 bases remained unmatched. CDR3 nucleotides: TGCGCCAGCAGCCAAGGAGGGACAGGGCATGAGCAGTTCTTC. Residues: CASSQGGTGHEQFF.

CDR3 DNA sequence: TGTGCCAGCGAGGGAAACTCCTACGAGCAGTACTTC. Translating it yields CASEGNSYEQYF. The chain has TRBV28 and TRBJ2-7; perhaps TRBD2 as D (5 bases). V gave up 8 bases and J gave up 0 bases, with 8 bases separating them. The CDR3 runs to 12 residues. Per the germline V gene, CDR1 is MDHEN and CDR2 is SYDVKM.

The rearrangement joins TRBV9 to TRBJ2-3; D possibly corresponds to TRBD2 (6 bases). The CDR3 is made up of 16 amino acids. Trimming removed 5 bases at V and 0 bases at J, with 16 bases between. From germline, CDR1 is SGDLS and CDR2 YYNGEE. The CDR3 protein is CASSGSGGTSTDTQYF. For the CDR3, the DNA is TGTGCCAGCAGTGGGAGCGGCGGGACTAGCACAGATACGCAGTATTTT.

Turning to this clonotype: One end of the junction varies from germline; a read error may be responsible. The gene calls are TRBV2 and TRBJ1-2; D call uncertain. This CDR3 is built from 14 residues. CDR1 is SNHLY, CDR2 FYNNEI, per germline. The CDR3, as DNA: TGTGCCAGCAGTGACCCAAGGAATAACTCTGGCTACACCTTC. Its protein is CASSDPRNNSGYTF.

The chain carries TRBV9 and TRBJ1-2; TRBD1 aligns across 10 bases. V trimming: 0 bases; J trimming: 3 bases; junction bases outside the gene matches: 2. CDR1 is SGDLS, CDR2 YYNGEE, per germline. The CDR3 contains 15 residues. The CDR3 region has the DNA TGTGCCAGCAGCGTAGGGACAGGGGGTGACTATGGCTACACCTTC. This translates into CASSVGTGGDYGYTF.

This chain connects TRBV6-6 to TRBJ1-1; D uncertain. V was pared by 2 bases and J by 0 bases, with 13 bases between. CDR1 MNHNY and CDR2 SVGAGI come from the germline V gene (reference sequence). CDR3 length: 16 residues. The CDR3: CASSYLGLGMNTEAFF. The CDR3 nucleotides read TGTGCCAGCAGTTACCTCGGTTTAGGGATGAACACTGAAGCTTTCTTT.

This chain connects TRBV7-2 to TRBJ1-1, with D unresolved. Trimming removed 1 base at V and 5 bases at J, with 14 bases between. The germline V gene encodes CDR1 SGHTA and CDR2 FQGNSA. The CDR3 contains 15 residues. CDR3 bases: TGTGCCAGCAGCTTAGTATCCCAGGTAAGAACTGAAGCTTTCTTT. Translated, it gives CASSLVSQVRTEAFF.

Comment on this clonotype: An end of the junction differs from the germline gene, which may be a read error. The chain has TRBV20-1 and TRBJ2-5, with 8 nucleotides matching TRBD2. The CDR3 is made up of 14 amino acids. Germline CDR1 DFQATT, CDR2 SNEGSKA (reference sequence). The CDR3 nucleotides are TGCAGTGCGAGAGAGCGGGAGCAAGAGGAGACCCAGTACTTC. Its translation is CSAREREQEETQYF.

The chain has TRBV6-5 and TRBJ2-1; the D is unclear. V was trimmed by 4 bases and J by 0 bases, leaving 4 bases between them. CDR1 is MNHEY and CDR2 is SVGAGI in the germline V gene. The CDR3 totals 13 residues. CDR3 sequence reads: CASSSYSYNEQFF. The CDR3 bases are TGTGCCAGCAGTTCCTACTCCTACAATGAGCAGTTCTTC.

The V and J genes are TRBV11-2 and TRBJ2-7, with 8 positions matching TRBD1. The length of the CDR3 is 15 residues. Germline CDR1 SGHAT, CDR2 FQNNGV. V shed 3 bases and J 2 bases; nucleotides not matched to a gene: 6. The CDR3 nucleotides are TGTGCCAGCAGCTTGCCGGGACAGGTAACCTACGAGCAGTACTTC. This translates into CASSLPGQVTYEQYF.

This clonotype occurred many times. The rearrangement joins TRBV7-2 to TRBJ2-3; 8 nucleotides align to TRBD2. V lost 3 bases and J lost 3; bases outside the gene matches: 8. Germline CDR1 SGHTA, CDR2 FQGNSA. This CDR3 has 16 residues. CDR3 sequence: CASSFAAGGGTDTQYF. The CDR3 bases are TGTGCCAGCAGCTTCGCGGCGGGGGGCGGGACAGATACGCAGTATTTT. Full variable domain (rest looked up from reference TRBV7-2 and TRBJ2-3): GAGVSQSPSNKVTEKGKDVELRCDPISGHTALYWYRQSLGQGLEFLIYFQGNSAPDKSGLPSDRFSAERTGGSVSTLTIQRTQQEDSAVYLCASSFAAGGGTDTQYFGPGTRLTVL.

This clonotype occurred many times. The V call is TRBV7-6, the J call TRBJ2-5; D gene ambiguous. This CDR3 comprises 15 residues. Looked up from germline, CDR1 is SGHVS and CDR2 is FNYEAQ. Trimming removed 5 bases from V and 1 base from J, with 14 bases in between. CDR3 in DNA: TGTGCCAGCAGCCTGAATAGGGCCTTCCAAGAGACCCAGTACTTC. This translates into CASSLNRAFQETQYF.

This clonotype was recorded many times. A read error may explain this, as a much larger clone is one base away. This rearrangement joins TRBV7-2 to TRBJ2-1, with D perhaps matching TRBD2 (5 bases). There are 13 residues in the CDR3. Germline V gives CDR1 SGHTA, CDR2 FQGNSA. Trimming removed 1 base at V and 4 bases at J, with 5 bases between. This chain's CDR3 is CASSLGRYNEQFF. The DNA for the CDR3 is TGTGCCAGCAGCTTAGGGAGGTACAATGAGCAGTTCTTC.

The rearrangement joins TRBV2 to TRBJ1-5; 10 nucleotides align to TRBD1. Looked up from germline, CDR1 is SNHLY and CDR2 is FYNNEI. The CDR3 consists of 14 residues. The junction had 5 bases not matched to a gene; V was cut back by 8 bases and J by 4 bases. CDR3: CASAPGQGNQPQHF. The CDR3 coding sequence is TGTGCCAGCGCCCCGGGACAGGGGAATCAGCCCCAGCATTTT. Combining the CDR3 with reference TRBV2 and TRBJ1-5 gives the whole variable domain EPEVTQTPSHQVTQMGQEVILRCVPISNHLYFYWYRQILGQKVEFLVSFYNNEISEKSEIFDDQFSVERPDGSNFTLKIRSTKLEDSAMYFCASAPGQGNQPQHFGDGTRLSIL.

This clonotype was recorded many times. The chain joins TRBV7-2 to TRBJ2-1, with D maybe TRBD2 (6 bases). Trimming pared 1 base from V and 9 bases from J, leaving 13 bases between. The CDR3 loop spans 14 amino acids. Germline V CDR1 and CDR2: SGHTA, FQGNSA. This CDR3 reads CASSLEGGVGEQFF. CDR3 nucleotides: TGTGCCAGCAGCTTAGAGGGCGGGGTAGGTGAGCAGTTCTTC.

The chain uses TRBV10-3 and TRBJ1-2, with TRBD1 matching 9 bases. CDR3 length: 13 amino acids. Germline V gene lookup returns CDR1 ENHRY and CDR2 SYGVKD. V trimming: 10 bases; J trimming: 3 bases; junction bases outside the gene matches: 6. For the CDR3, the DNA is TGTGCCACCAGCCGGACAGGGGACTATGGCTACACCTTC. Encoded protein: CATSRTGDYGYTF.

The chain links TRBV12-3 or TRBV12-4 to TRBJ2-1; 8 bases align to TRBD2. The CDR3 runs 17 residues. J was trimmed by 0 bases and V by 6 bases; bases with no gene match: 10. The CDR3 nucleotides are TGTGCCAGCAGAGCCGAAACCGGGACTAGCTCCTACAATGAGCAGTTCTTC. It encodes CASRAETGTSSYNEQFF.